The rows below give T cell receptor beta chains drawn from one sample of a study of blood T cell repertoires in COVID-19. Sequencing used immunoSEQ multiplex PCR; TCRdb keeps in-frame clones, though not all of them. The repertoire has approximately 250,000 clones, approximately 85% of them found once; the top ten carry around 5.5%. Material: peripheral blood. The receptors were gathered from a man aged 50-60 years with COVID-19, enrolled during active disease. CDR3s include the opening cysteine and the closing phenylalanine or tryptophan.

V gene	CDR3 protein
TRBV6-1	CASSEARQGLSPLHF
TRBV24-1	CATSDLGQGSTGELFF
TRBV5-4	CASSAGVRASGELFF
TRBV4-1	CASSQDRREGNQPQHF
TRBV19	CASSIGTNRYWDNTDTQYF
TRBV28	CASSSGQLGSEKLFF
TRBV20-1	CSATGGSGYTF
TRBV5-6	CASSPLRTSGGAQQYF
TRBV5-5	CASSLVYRGREVDEKLFF
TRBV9	CASSVGLSPYNEQFF
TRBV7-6	CASSLEAGGQGEQYF
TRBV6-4	CASSASVAANTGELFF
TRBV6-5	CASIGRTSYEQYF
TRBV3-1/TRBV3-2	CASSQNLRAEANYGYTF
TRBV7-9	CASSLRQGVGNTIYF
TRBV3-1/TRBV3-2	CASSPGLAGELFF
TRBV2	CASSEGQVDRTQHF
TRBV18	CASSEMNTEAFF
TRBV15	CATGDWDRVYNEQFF
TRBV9	CASSVDPAYVYEQYF
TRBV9	CASSPRDRASSSYNEQFF
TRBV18	CASSRDKDYGYTF
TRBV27	CASSFWESSYNEQFF
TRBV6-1	CASSERRGGYQETQYF
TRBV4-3	CASSQEQEVYNEQFF
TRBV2	CASRRQGAGNEQFF
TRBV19	CASGTSGGATDTQYF
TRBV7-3	CASRTGDRSSPLHF
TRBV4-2	CASSQDRGQGYGYTF
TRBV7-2	CASSFRFGGATDTQYF
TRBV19	CASSLQAGAYEQYF
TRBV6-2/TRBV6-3	CASSRPFNKAGASIEEQFF
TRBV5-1	CASSLESRSGQETQYF
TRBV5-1	CASSLKISGETQYF
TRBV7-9	CASSTLGGDYGYTF
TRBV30	CAWSRTGYEQYF
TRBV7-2	CASRGTGGGSYEQYF
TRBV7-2	CASSPQGNQPQHF
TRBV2	CASSSQGAGGEEKLFF
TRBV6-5	CASSYDRNYGYTF
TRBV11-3	CASSKGQLNNEKLFF
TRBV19	CASSPPPLGADTQYF
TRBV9	CASSVGVQGETQYF
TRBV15	CATSRDQGAEAFF
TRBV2	CASNKQTGGGTEAFF
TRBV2	CASLGGGINSPLHF
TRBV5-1	CASSWGESSETQYF
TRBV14	CASSQVGGNTEAFF
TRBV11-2	CASSLDYTDTQYF
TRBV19	CASSSTGRRTWNTEAFF
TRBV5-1	CASSLGGGTINTEAFF
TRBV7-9	CASSANDRYYGYTF
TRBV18	CASSPGALAKNIQYF
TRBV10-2	CASSDTWTASTDTQYF
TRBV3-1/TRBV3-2	CASSLGAGELFF
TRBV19	CASSIGGQGGYEQYF